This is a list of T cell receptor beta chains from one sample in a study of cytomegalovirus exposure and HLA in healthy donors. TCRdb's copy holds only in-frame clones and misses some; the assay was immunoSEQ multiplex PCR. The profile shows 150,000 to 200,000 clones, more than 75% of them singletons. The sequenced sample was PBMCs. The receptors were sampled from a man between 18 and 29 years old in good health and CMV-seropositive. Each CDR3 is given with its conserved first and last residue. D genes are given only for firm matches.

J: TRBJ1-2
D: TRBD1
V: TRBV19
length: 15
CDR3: CASSLGTGGGYGYTF
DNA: TGTGCCAGTAGTCTCGGGACAGGGGGAGGGTATGGCTACACCTTC

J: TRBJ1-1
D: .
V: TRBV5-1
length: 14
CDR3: CASSFGVGGTEAFF
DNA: TGCGCCAGCAGCTTTGGGGTAGGAGGCACTGAAGCTTTCTTT

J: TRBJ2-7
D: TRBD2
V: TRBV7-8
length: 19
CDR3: CASSSPNRRLAGSSYEQYF
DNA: TGTGCCAGCAGCTCACCCAACCGACGACTAGCGGGCTCCTCCTACGAGCAGTACTTC

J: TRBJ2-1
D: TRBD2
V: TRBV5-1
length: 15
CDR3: CASSLELAGANEQFF
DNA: TGCGCCAGCAGCTTGGAACTAGCGGGAGCGAATGAGCAGTTCTTC

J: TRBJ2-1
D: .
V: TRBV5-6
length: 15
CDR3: CASSFSGETFNEQFF
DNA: TGTGCCAGCAGCTTTAGCGGTGAAACTTTCAATGAGCAGTTCTTC

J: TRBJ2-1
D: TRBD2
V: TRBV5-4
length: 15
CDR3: CASSFSGNLYNEQFF
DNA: TGTGCCAGCAGCTTCAGCGGGAACCTTTACAATGAGCAGTTCTTC

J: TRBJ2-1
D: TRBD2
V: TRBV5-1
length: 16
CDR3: CASSLDGSGSSNEQFF
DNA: TGCGCCAGCAGCTTAGATGGGAGCGGGAGTTCCAATGAGCAGTTCTTC

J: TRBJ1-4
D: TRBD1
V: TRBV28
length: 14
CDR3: CASTLGQGNEKLFF
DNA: TGTGCCAGCACCCTGGGACAGGGGAATGAAAAACTGTTTTTT

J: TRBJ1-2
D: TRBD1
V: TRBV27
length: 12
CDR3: CASSKQGHGYTF
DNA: TGTGCCAGCAGTAAACAGGGGCATGGCTACACCTTC

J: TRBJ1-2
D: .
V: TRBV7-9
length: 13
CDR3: CASSLESFYGYTF
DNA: TGTGCCAGCAGCTTAGAGAGTTTCTATGGCTACACCTTC